This passage covers 4 T cell receptor beta chains from one sample sequenced in a study of T-cell reconstitution after alpha-beta-depleted transplantation in children. TCRbeta library preparation incorporated unique molecular identifiers. In TCRdb, the PCR reads were re-called with MiXCR into one record per CDR3 protein. This table holds under 70,000 distinct CDR3 sequences, about 11% found once. This sample comprised PBMCs, obtained before TCRalphabeta/CD19-depleted stem cell transplant. The receptors originated from a boy aged 5-17 years with acute myeloid leukemia, due to receive a stem cell transplant.

This clonotype was seen ten or more times. The DNA for the CDR3 is TGTGCCAGCAGCCCCGGGACAGGGGGGGACCAGCCCCAGCATTTT. Translating gives CASSPGTGGDQPQHF. The chain is built from TRBV7-9 and TRBJ1-5; 11 nucleotides agree with TRBD1. V was pared by 5 bases and J by 7 bases, with 7 bases of the junction left unmatched. Germline V gene sequence: CDR1 SEHNR, CDR2 FQNEAQ (reference sequence). This CDR3 contains 15 residues.

This clonotype has ten or more counts. The chain carries TRBV7-2 and TRBJ2-2; D not resolved. Between the trimmed V and J ends, which lost 4 bases and 5 bases, there was a span of 14 bases. The CDR3 is made up of 15 amino acids. Germline-derived CDR1 and CDR2 are SGHTA and FQGNSA. For the CDR3, the DNA is TGTGCCAGCAGCTCTCTGGTTGGGTCGACCGGGGAGCTGTTTTTT. Its protein product is CASSSLVGSTGELFF.

A word on this clonotype: One base away lies a much larger clone, so this may be a sequencing read error. V is TRBV12-3 or TRBV12-4 and J is TRBJ2-4; D is uncertain. Deletions cut 6 bases from V and 7 bases from J, with 13 bases between. This CDR3 is 13 amino acids long. The CDR3 spells CASRTRHMNIQYF. CDR3 in DNA: TGTGCCAGCAGAACGCGACACATGAACATTCAGTACTTC.

This clonotype was observed at least ten times. The chain joins TRBV12-3 or TRBV12-4 to TRBJ2-2; TRBD2 agrees at 13 bases. The CDR3 sequence is 16 residues long. V gave up 5 bases and J gave up 5 bases; unmatched junction bases: 5. The CDR3 region is CASSRTSGSGTGELFF. The CDR3 DNA is TGTGCCAGCAGTAGGACTAGCGGGAGCGGGACCGGGGAGCTGTTTTTT.